This T cell receptor (beta chain) was observed in a study of blood T cell repertoires in COVID-19. Germline values: CDR1 SGHRS, CDR2 YFSETQ. This CDR3 contains 14 residues. The germline V and J ends were trimmed by 4 bases and 8 bases, with 15 bases remaining between them. The data were produced by immunoSEQ multiplex PCR, yet TCRdb's version contains in-frame clones alone and is incomplete. The sample holds under 450,000 clones, approximately 86% seen once. This chain connects TRBV5-1 to TRBJ1-4; D remains unclear. The sample comprised peripheral blood. This clonotype originated in an older woman with COVID-19, enrolled during active disease. The CDR3, as DNA: TGCGCCAGCAGCAGCGGATTGGAAAAGGAAAAACTGTTTTTT. It codes for CASSSGLEKEKLFF. Full variable domain (rest looked up from reference TRBV5-1 and TRBJ1-4): KAGVTQTPRYLIKTRGQQVTLSCSPISGHRSVSWYQQTPGQGLQFLFEYFSETQRNKGNFPGRFSGRQFSNSRSEMNVSTLELGDSALYLCASSSGLEKEKLFFGSGTQLSVL.